Sequencing of this TCR beta chain was carried out in a study of T cell responses to AZD1222 COVID-19 vaccine. The study, taken as a whole, reports: Only a handful of AZD1222 recipients tested seropositive at baseline. Researchers took repertoire samples only after the peak T cell response had come. Nearly half of spike-specific TCRs reportedly go after variant regions that carry no mutations. Spike as a whole was targeted by vaccine-associated CD4 TCRs, dominant at 160-218 and 743-854.

Libraries were prepared by immunoSEQ multiplex PCR; TCRdb keeps only in-frame clonotypes and omits some of them. The data contain about 140,000 clones, roughly 93% of them seen just once; the ten biggest clones take up roughly 12%. With regard to this clone: Its specificity is not known.

Germline lookup yields CDR1 MNHEY and CDR2 SVGAGI. V lost 6 bases and J lost 5; bases outside the gene matches: 9. The CDR3 has 14 residues. The TCR sequence derives from an adult who had recovered from COVID-19. This chain connects TRBV6-5 to TRBJ2-7, with 8 bases lining up with TRBD1. The source was peripheral blood, collected after recovery from COVID-19. The CDR3 spells CASSRTGLRDEQYF. The CDR3 nucleotides are TGTGCCAGCAGCCGGACAGGGCTTAGGGACGAGCAGTACTTC.